The entry that follows covers one TCR beta chain sequence. No cognate antigen has been identified for it. The input lacks base qualities; no much larger clone sits a single base away. Patients with a history of autoimmune disease or receiving systemic immunosuppression were excluded from the trial. In every dose cohort, peripheral blood was drawn for TCR sequencing at baseline, cycle 4 day 1, and cycle 7 day 1. Samples were obtained from an open-label, multicenter, first-in-human phase I dose-escalation trial of ivuxolimab. Adults with locally advanced or metastatic head and neck squamous cell, hepatocellular, melanoma or renal cell carcinoma were enrolled in the trial. CD4+ and CD8+ T cells were sorted separately from peripheral blood before TCR sequencing. To sequence the TCRbeta CDR3 region, genomic DNA was isolated from the sorted cells. The immunoSEQ Assay was used for sequencing of TCRbeta CDR3 regions. TCRdb took over this immuneACCESS table, retaining in-frame rearrangements with V and J assigned. Such tables are incomplete; in checked studies, under half of the missing clones stem from an unresolved V gene, and the remainder is unexplained. This sample gives some 72,000 clones in total; about 90% of them show up just once. Jointly, the top ten make up approximately 2.9% of the sample.

This entry comes from a study of OX40 agonist ivuxolimab in advanced cancers. Study-level background: Ivuxolimab, which targeted the costimulatory receptor OX40 (CD134), was an agonistic, fully human IgG2 monoclonal antibody. Intravenous ivuxolimab was administered to patients every 2 weeks at six dose levels: 0.01, 0.1, 0.3, 1.5, 3 and 10 mg/kg. Partial responses were achieved by three dose-escalation patients, of whom one had hepatocellular carcinoma and two had cutaneous melanoma. The monotherapy dose-escalation portion (N of about 50 patients) of the phase I ivuxolimab trial is reported in the paper. In the dose-escalation cohort, around four fifths of patients were male, and the mean age was roughly 60 years, with a range of roughly 20 to 79. Patients were allowed to have had prior anti-PD-1, anti-PD-L1 or anti-CTLA-4 therapy, and approximately 40% of the dose-escalation patients had been treated with checkpoint inhibitors. Of the roughly 52 dose-escalation patients, hepatocellular carcinoma was present in 19, melanoma in approximately 15, renal cell carcinoma in 9 and head and neck cancer in 9. The point of sequencing TCRbeta in the periphery was to test whether ivuxolimab changed TCR sequence diversity and drove clonal T-cell expansion. On the study overall, not on this receptor specifically: Low levels of normalized T-cell clonal expansion were also seen in some patients who did not respond. Antigen specificity was not determined for the clonally expanded peripheral T cells. On average, CD8+ T cells showed more expanded clones than CD4+ T cells after ivuxolimab. In the 0.1-3.0 mg/kg groups, partial responders had among the lowest normalized peripheral clonal expansion, particularly in CD8+ T cells. At doses of 0.1 to 3.0 mg/kg, clonal expansion of both CD4+ and CD8+ blood T cells was observed from baseline to week 6.

V is cut by 5 bases and J by 2 bases, and the space between the germline ends is 22 bases. CDR1 PRHDT and CDR2 FYEKMQ were looked up in the germline V gene (reference sequence). The CDR3 numbers 18 residues from cysteine through phenylalanine. This entry keeps only the CDR3 DNA: 54 bases, framed from base 1. The sequence was collected from an adult with an advanced solid tumor such as melanoma, head and neck, liver or kidney cancer. The sequences come from CD4+ or CD8+ T cells sorted from blood, collected in a trial of the OX40 agonist ivuxolimab. The chain is made from TRBV13 and TRBJ1-5; a weak D assignment points to TRBD1 (6 bases agree). The CDR3 amino acid sequence is: CASSQTTGLREGNQPQHF. The nucleotide sequence reads as follows: TGTGCCAGCAGCCAAACGACAGGTCTGCGTGAAGGCAATCAGCCCCAGCATTTT.